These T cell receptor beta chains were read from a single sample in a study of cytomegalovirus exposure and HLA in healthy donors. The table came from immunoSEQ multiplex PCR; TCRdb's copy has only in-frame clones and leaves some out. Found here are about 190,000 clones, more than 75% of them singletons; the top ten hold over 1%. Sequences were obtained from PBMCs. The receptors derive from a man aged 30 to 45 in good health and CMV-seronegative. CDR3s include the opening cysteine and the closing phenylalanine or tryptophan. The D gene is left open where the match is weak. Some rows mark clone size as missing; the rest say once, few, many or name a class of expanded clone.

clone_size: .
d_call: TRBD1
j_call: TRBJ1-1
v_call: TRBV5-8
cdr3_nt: TGTGCCAGCAGCTTCTCCGGGACAGGGTACACTGAAGCTTTCTTT
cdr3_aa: CASSFSGTGYTEAFF

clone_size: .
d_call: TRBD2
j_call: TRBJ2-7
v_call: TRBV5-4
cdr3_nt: TGTGCCAGCAGCACCGGGACTAGATCGGGCGAGCAGTACTTC
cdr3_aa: CASSTGTRSGEQYF

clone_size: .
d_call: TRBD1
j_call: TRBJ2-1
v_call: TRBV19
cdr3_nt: TGTGCCAGTAGTATAGGAAGGACAGGGGGCTATGAGCAGTTCTTC
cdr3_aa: CASSIGRTGGYEQFF

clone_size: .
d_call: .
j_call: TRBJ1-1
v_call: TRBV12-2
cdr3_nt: TGTGCAAGTCGTACCACCTTTAGCGAGCCGAACACTGAAGCTTTCTTT
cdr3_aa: CASRTTFSEPNTEAFF

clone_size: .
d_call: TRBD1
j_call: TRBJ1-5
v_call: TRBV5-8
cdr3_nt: TGTGCCAGCAGCAGTACCGGGACAGGGGATGTTGAGCCCCAGCATTTT
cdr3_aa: CASSSTGTGDVEPQHF

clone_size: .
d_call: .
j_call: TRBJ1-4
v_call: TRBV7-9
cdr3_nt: TGTGCCAGCAGCCCCGACCCGCCGGGGACTAATGAAAAACTGTTTTTT
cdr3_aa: CASSPDPPGTNEKLFF

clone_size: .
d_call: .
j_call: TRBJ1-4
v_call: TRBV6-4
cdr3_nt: TGTGCCACCATCCGGAGAGAAAAACTGTTTTTT
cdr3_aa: CATIRREKLFF

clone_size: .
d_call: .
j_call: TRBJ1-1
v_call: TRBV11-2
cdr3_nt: TGTGCCAGCAGCTTGAGCCCTTCGGGAGCTTTCTTT
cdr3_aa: CASSLSPSGAFF

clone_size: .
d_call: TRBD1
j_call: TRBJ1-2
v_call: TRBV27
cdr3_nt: TGTGCCAGCAGTTGGACAGGGATGAACTATGGCTACACCTTC
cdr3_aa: CASSWTGMNYGYTF

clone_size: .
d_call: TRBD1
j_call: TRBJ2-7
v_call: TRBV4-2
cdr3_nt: TGTGCCAGCAGCCAAGGGGACAGCTCCTACGAGCAGTACTTC
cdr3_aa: CASSQGDSSYEQYF

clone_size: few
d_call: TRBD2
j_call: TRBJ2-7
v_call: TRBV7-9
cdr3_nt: TGTGCCAGCAGCTTAGCGGAGGGGACTAGTTCCTACGAGCAGTACTTC
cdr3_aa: CASSLAEGTSSYEQYF

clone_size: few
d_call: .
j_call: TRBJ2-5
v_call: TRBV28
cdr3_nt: TGTGCCAGCAGTTTATTCGGTTTGGAGTACTTC
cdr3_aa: CASSLFGLEYF

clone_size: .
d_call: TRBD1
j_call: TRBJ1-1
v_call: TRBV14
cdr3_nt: TGTGCCAGCAGCCAAGATAAATCCGCCAGGGGGGACACTGAAGCTTTCTTT
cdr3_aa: CASSQDKSARGDTEAFF

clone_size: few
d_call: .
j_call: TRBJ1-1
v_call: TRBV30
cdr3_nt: TGTGCCTGGAGTCCACAGGGGAACACTGAAGCTTTCTTT
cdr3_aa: CAWSPQGNTEAFF

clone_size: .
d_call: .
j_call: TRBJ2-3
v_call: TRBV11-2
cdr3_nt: TGTGCCAGCAGCTTAGCAGGCACAGATACGCAGTATTTT
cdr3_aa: CASSLAGTDTQYF

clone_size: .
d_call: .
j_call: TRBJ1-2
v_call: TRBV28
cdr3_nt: TGTGCCAGCGAAACAGGAAACTATGGCTACACCTTC
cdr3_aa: CASETGNYGYTF

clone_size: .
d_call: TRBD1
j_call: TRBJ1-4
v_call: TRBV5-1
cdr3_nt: TGCGCCAGCAGCTTGGGACAGGGAGAGGAAAAACTGTTTTTT
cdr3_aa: CASSLGQGEEKLFF

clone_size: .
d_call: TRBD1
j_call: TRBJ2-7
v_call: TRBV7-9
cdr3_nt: TGTGCCAGCAGCCGGACAGGGGTCCACGAGCAGTACTTC
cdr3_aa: CASSRTGVHEQYF

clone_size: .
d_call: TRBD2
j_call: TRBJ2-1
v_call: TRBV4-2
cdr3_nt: TGTGCCAGCAGCCCACCGGGACTAGCTGGCAATGAGCAGTTCTTC
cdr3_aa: CASSPPGLAGNEQFF

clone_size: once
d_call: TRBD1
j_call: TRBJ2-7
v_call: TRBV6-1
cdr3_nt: TGTGCCAGCATTGGGACAGTCTCCTACGAGCAGTACTTC
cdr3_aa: CASIGTVSYEQYF

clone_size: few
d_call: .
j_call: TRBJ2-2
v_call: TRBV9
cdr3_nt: TGTGCCAGCAGCGTAGCAGCCGGGGAGCTGTTTTTT
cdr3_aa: CASSVAAGELFF

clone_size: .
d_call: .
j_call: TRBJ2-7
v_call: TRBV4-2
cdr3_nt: TGTGCCAGCAGCCCCCGACCAAGGGAGGACGAGCAGTACTTC
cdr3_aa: CASSPRPREDEQYF

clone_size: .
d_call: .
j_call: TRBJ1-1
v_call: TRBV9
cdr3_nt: TGTGCCAGCATGGCACAGAATGCTGTTGGGAACACTGAAGCTTTCTTT
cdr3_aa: CASMAQNAVGNTEAFF

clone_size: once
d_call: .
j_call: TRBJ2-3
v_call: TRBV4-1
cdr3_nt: TGCGCCAGCAGCCTAAGAACAGGCACAGATACGCAGTATTTT
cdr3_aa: CASSLRTGTDTQYF

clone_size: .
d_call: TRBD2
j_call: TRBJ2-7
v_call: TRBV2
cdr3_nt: TGTGCCAGCAGTGTTCTAGCGGGGGGGCAGGACGAGCAGTACTTC
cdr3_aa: CASSVLAGGQDEQYF

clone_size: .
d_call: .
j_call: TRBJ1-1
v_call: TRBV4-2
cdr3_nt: TGTGCCAGCAGCCACAACACCGTTGAAGCTTTCTTT
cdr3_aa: CASSHNTVEAFF

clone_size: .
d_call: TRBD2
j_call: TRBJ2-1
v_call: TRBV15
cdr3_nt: TGTGCCACCAGCTTGGTAGTTGGCGGGGGCAATGAGCAGTTCTTC
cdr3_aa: CATSLVVGGGNEQFF

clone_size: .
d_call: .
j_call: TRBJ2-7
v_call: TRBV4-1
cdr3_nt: TGCGCCAGCAGCCAAGATGGGTCAGACTACGGTTACGAGCAGTACTTC
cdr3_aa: CASSQDGSDYGYEQYF

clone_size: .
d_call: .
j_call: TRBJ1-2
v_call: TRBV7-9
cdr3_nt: TGTGCCAGCAGCTTAGGGCAGACATCAACCTATGGCTACACCTTC
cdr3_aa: CASSLGQTSTYGYTF

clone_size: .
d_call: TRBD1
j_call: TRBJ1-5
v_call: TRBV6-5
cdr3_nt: TGTGCCAGCAGGCGAACAGGGGTCAGCAATCAGCCCCAGCATTTT
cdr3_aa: CASRRTGVSNQPQHF

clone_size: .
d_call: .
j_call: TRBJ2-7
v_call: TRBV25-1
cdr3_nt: TGTGTGTTCATGCGGGGCATCTACGAGCAGTACTTC
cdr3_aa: CVFMRGIYEQYF

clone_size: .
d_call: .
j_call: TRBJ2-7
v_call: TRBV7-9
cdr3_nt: TGTGCCAGCAGCTTCGACAACTACGAGCAGTACTTC
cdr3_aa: CASSFDNYEQYF

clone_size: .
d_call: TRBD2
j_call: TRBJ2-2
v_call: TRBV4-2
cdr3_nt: TGTGCCAGCAGCCAAGAAACGGCGGGGGGTTCCGGGGAGCTGTTTTTT
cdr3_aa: CASSQETAGGSGELFF

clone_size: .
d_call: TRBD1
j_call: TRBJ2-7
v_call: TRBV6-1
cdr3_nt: TGTGCCAGCAGTGAACCCCGGACAGGAACCTACGAGCAGTACTTC
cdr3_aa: CASSEPRTGTYEQYF

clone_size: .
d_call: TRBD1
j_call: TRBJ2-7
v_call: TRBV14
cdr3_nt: TGTGCCAGCAGCTCCTTAAGGGGGCTCGACGAGCAGTACTTC
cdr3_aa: CASSSLRGLDEQYF

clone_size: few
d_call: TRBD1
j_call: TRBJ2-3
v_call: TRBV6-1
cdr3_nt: TGTGCCAGCAGTGAGGCGCCGGGACAGGGGGCAGATACGCAGTATTTT
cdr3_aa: CASSEAPGQGADTQYF

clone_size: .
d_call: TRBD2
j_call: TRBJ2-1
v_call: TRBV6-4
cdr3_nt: TGTGCCAGCAGTGACTCGTCGGGGGGAGTCTACAATGAGCAGTTCTTC
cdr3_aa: CASSDSSGGVYNEQFF

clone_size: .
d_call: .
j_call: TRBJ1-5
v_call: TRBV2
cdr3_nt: TGTGCCAGCAGTGAATGGTGGGCCGATCTCGAGAATCAGCCCCAGCATTTT
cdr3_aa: CASSEWWADLENQPQHF

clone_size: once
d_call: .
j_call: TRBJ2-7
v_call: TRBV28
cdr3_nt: TGTGCCAGCAGAGGGGCAGGCAGCTACGAGCAGTACTTC
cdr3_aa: CASRGAGSYEQYF

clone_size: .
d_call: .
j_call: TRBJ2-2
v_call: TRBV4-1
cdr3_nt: TGCGCCAGCAGCCAAGAAGACGGCAGGCCTTCAAGCGGGGAGCTGTTTTTT
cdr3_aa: CASSQEDGRPSSGELFF

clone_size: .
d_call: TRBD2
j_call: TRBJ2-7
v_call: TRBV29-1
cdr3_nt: TGCAGCGTTGAAGACCGTGGACTAGTCAACGAGCAGTACTTC
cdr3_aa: CSVEDRGLVNEQYF

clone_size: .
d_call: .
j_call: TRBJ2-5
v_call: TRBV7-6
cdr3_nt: TGTGCCAGCAGCCCACAACAGAATTCAGGGAAGGTGACCCAGTACTTC
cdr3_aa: CASSPQQNSGKVTQYF

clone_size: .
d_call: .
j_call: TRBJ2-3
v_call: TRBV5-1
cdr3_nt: TGCGCCAGCAGCTTGGGCCGGTCAAACAGGGTGAGCACAGATACGCAGTATTTT
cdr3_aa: CASSLGRSNRVSTDTQYF

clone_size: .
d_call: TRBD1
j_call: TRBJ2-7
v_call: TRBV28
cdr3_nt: TGTGCCAGCAGTCACAGGGGGCTCTACGAGCAGTACTTC
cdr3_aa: CASSHRGLYEQYF

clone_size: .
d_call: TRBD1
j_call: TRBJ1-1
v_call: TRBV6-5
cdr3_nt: TGTGCCAGCAGTGGGACAGGGTACGATGAAGCTTTCTTT
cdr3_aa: CASSGTGYDEAFF

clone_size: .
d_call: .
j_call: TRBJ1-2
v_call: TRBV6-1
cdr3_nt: TGTGCCACCGGGGGACCCCGACCCCACTTC
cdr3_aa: CATGGPRPHF

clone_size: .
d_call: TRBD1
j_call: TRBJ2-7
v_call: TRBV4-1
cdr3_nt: TGCGCCAGCAGCCATGTAACCGGGACAGACCACTACGAGCAGTACTTC
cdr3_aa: CASSHVTGTDHYEQYF

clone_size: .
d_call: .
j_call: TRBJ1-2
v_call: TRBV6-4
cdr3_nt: TGTGCCAGCAGTGAACAGCCTTTCTATGGCTACACCTTC
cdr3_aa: CASSEQPFYGYTF